This T cell receptor (beta chain) was identified during a study of blood T cell repertoires in COVID-19. About the study: T cells, B-cell-depleted T cells, or PBMCs provided the cDNA or gDNA that served as material.

Original processing methods: The authors estimated nucleated cell counts from reference gene primer amplification. The protocol was immunoSEQ multiplex PCR, while the TCRdb copy is restricted to in-frame clones and leaves out a portion. V, J and clone size derive from that table, while D and trimming were established from the DNA sequence. The sample yields around 200,000 clones, 75% to 85% seen once. The Seattle site enrolled patients during active infection and followed them longitudinally. Germline loops: CDR1 LNHDA, CDR2 SQIVND (reference sequence). Trimming pared 2 bases from V and 5 bases from J, leaving 18 bases between. This CDR3 contains 16 residues.

Sequencing was performed on peripheral blood. This sequence joins TRBV19 and TRBJ1-1; the D gene is possibly TRBD1 (6 bases). The clonotype comes from a woman aged 30 to 39 with COVID-19, enrolled during active disease. This CDR3 reads CASSILGQKRTTEAFF. The CDR3 coding sequence is TGTGCCAGTAGTATACTTGGACAGAAAAGGACGACTGAAGCTTTCTTT. Variable domain in full (rest from reference TRBV19 and TRBJ1-1): DGGITQSPKYLFRKEGQNVTLSCEQNLNHDAMYWYRQDPGQGLRLIYYSQIVNDFQKGDIAEGYSVSREKKESFPLTVTSAQKNPTAFYLCASSILGQKRTTEAFFGQGTRLTVV.